This T cell receptor (beta chain) was captured in a study of technical replicates of blood from a few donors. Germline loops: CDR1 ENHRY, CDR2 SYGVKD. The trim removed 6 bases at V and 5 bases at J, leaving 13 bases unmatched. CDR3 length: 16 amino acids. This table comes from immunoSEQ multiplex PCR, and its TCRdb copy is limited to in-frame clones, with some not included. The sample carries 65,000 to 85,000 clones, around 94% recorded once. This sequence originates from a human donor in good health. Sequences were obtained from T cells isolated from PBMCs. The chain employs TRBV10-3 and TRBJ2-7, with 10 bases lining up with TRBD2. The CDR3 region has the DNA TGTGCCATCAGGAGTTCAGCGGGAGGGCCGCAAGACGAGCAGTACTTC. Its translation: CAIRSSAGGPQDEQYF.